This TCR beta chain was recovered during a study of metastatic and nonmetastatic thyroid tumors. Overall study: Samples came from malignant and benign thyroid patients, and repertoires were compared across blood and tumor or nodule tissue.

Per the original data handling: Using the CDR3 differences seen across clinicopathological groups, the authors built a distant-metastasis classifier for papillary thyroid cancer, which was meant to discriminate distant-metastatic patients. MiXCR reprocessed the PCR reads for TCRdb. TCRdb, rather than the study authors, made the V and J calls. This table holds 20,000 to 30,000 clones, about an eighth found once. Ten or more counts support this clone. As yet, its antigen is unknown. Study results and limitations: Malignant thyroid tumors reportedly had TCR beta diversity that was significantly higher than in benign nodules, in blood and tumor.

No treatment had been given to any patient before thyroid surgery. The TCR sequence derives from a female donor with papillary thyroid cancer or a benign thyroid nodule (not recorded which). Some clones in this sample may be carry-over from other donors' samples. The material sequenced was blood.

The CDR3 spells CASSPGRAGGRDSYEQYF. The CDR3 bases are TGCGCCAGCAGCCCGGGACGAGCGGGAGGGCGGGATTCCTACGAGCAGTACTTC. The V call is TRBV5-1, the J call TRBJ2-7, with 10 nucleotides matching TRBD2. Unmatched junction bases numbered 14, after V lost 4 bases and J lost 1 base. Germline assignment: CDR1 SGHRS and CDR2 YFSETQ. This CDR3 region has 18 residues.